This T cell receptor beta chain was sequenced in a study of long-term antiretroviral therapy in people with HIV (dated by TCRdb to between 2020 and 2023). Some background on the complete study: The earliest samples were collected roughly a decade before the 2015 WHO recommendation for immediate ART, at a time when ART was usually postponed until CD4 counts fell. This retrospective serial study examined whether starting ART and sustained HIV suppression were associated with changes in the composition and diversity of the TRB repertoire in peripheral blood. The cohort contributed over 150 cryopreserved PBMC samples from 25 to 35 adults with confirmed HIV infection, collected serially over a mean of 6 years (range 1-12). About 40% of the 30 participants with HIV were female. Test extractions of a monoclonal T-cell line alongside a few dozen polyclonal samples showed no cross-contamination during QIAcube processing. Points the paper makes about the study in general: The samples span the years 2004 to 2017, and the ART regimens used may be less effective than current regimens. Because cell numbers in pre-ART samples were limited, unsorted PBMC were profiled instead of sorted CD4+ and CD8+ T cells. Starting ART was linked to a significant rise in TRB diversity, yet even with long-term ART the diversity remained significantly lower than in transplant donor controls. Owing to limited PBMC availability, only the TCR beta chain was sequenced, without alpha chain pairing. Narrower CDR3 length ranges were observed in HIV repertoires than in controls, and an antigen-experienced repertoire with only a slight naive shift after ART was suggested by the network structure. At every time point, the repertoire was dominated by expanded TRB clones first identified before ART initiation, although this dominance fluctuated and, in many PLHIV, declined after ART. No data were available on ART adherence, viral resistance or therapy changes, limiting inferences about post-ART repertoire changes.

CDR1 and CDR2, looked up from the germline V gene, are SGDLS and YYNGEE. Relative to germline, V is 3 bases shorter and J is 4 bases shorter, with 8 bases between their ends. CDR3 length: 13 amino acids, cysteine to phenylalanine. The only DNA kept is the CDR3, 39 bases in frame from the first base. To be included, a participant needed at least one PBMC sample from before ART initiation plus at least two post-ART samples. Treatment was received in the United States of America by all participants with HIV. Before DNA extraction, cryopreserved samples of roughly 0.95-10 million PBMC were thawed and washed. At the time of the earliest PBMC sample for each participant with HIV, ages ranged from about 23 to 60 years. Per participant, PBMC samples came from 1-4 timepoints prior to ART initiation and 2-8 timepoints following ART initiation, for a median of 7 samples. For every participant, serial HIV viral load, CD4+ T-cell count, ART history and demographic data were obtained. A Qiagen kit on a QIAcube was used to extract genomic DNA from unsorted PBMC, with samples processed in batches of 12.

Points on this clone: The antigen it binds to is not known. No much larger clonotype is one base removed from it; base qualities were not supplied.

Sequencing of the TRB variable region was done with the immunoSEQ hsTCRB v3.0 assay at survey level resolution. A depth of roughly 35,000-55,000 T-cell genomes per sample was targeted for TRB sequencing. An Illumina MiSeq with a v3 150-cycle kit was used to sequence the pooled TRB libraries. As for the original processing: Analysis of repertoires was carried out in R inside a reproducible Nextflow workflow spanning QC, data transformation and analysis. LymphoSeq2, an R package for exploring AIRR-Seq data, was used to implement custom analyses. After excluding a handful of samples that yielded fewer than 5000 total TRB sequences, 150 to 200 HIV repertoires remained for analysis. Of the approximately 190 retained HIV repertoires, some 60 were collected before and around 130 after ART initiation. Each repertoire was downsampled to 5000 TRB nucleotide sequences, and summary statistics were averaged across 100 downsampling iterations. Only TRB sequences with CDR3 regions of at least seven amino acids were retained for analysis. A Shannon entropy-derived clonality score and the Gini coefficient were used to measure diversity. In the repertoire networks, any two of the top 5000 CDR3 amino acid sequences were linked whenever the two sequences differed by an edit distance of one. GLIPH2 predicted antigen specificity groups and MHC restriction for TRB CDR3 amino acid sequences. Known CMV, EBV, HIV or tissue antigen associations were flagged by matching CDR3 amino acid sequences against VDJdb and McPAS-TCR. Pre-ART, post-ART and control groups were compared with Wilcoxon signed-rank tests and Holm-Bonferroni correction. Imported from immuneACCESS, the table was reduced by TCRdb to in-frame sequences with V and J called. These copies leave out some clones; in studies compared against another copy, an unresolved V gene accounts for under half, and the cause of the remainder is not known. D and trimming come from the DNA, and the V and J calls and clone size come from that table. The sample yields approximately 19,000 clones; roughly 80% were counted once. Jointly, the top ten make up 9.5% to 14% of the sample.

This chain is built from TRBV9 and TRBJ2-1; the D gene is possibly TRBD2, with 6 bases matching. This sequence originates from a woman aged 40 to 55 with HIV. Sequences were derived from unsorted PBMCs, sampled 2.3 years after starting antiretroviral therapy. The nucleotides read TGTGCCAGCAGCGCCCGGGGGTACAATGAGCAGTTCTTC. This codes for CASSARGYNEQFF.